This T cell receptor (beta chain) was obtained from a study of identical twins. TCRdb re-derived calls from the 5' RACE reads in MiXCR, one entry per CDR3 protein. Here the sample spans hundreds of thousands of distinct CDR3 sequences, 21% being singletons. Study results and limitations: The analysis was cross-sectional rather than longitudinal within donors.

In its sample, this clonotype was seen a few times. As yet, its antigen is unknown. The CDR3 covers 14 residues. The germline V and J ends were trimmed by 0 bases and 4 bases, with 9 bases remaining between them. The germline V gene has CDR1 DFQATT and CDR2 SNEGSKA (reference sequence). Everyone who gave samples was a healthy Caucasian. These data were also filed under a second study, of T cells expressing NK-cell markers. As that study records: For about 6 donors, the dominant NKG2C+ clonotypes made up roughly 1.0-7.0% of their CD8+ T cells.

This rearrangement joins TRBV20-1 to TRBJ1-4, with D unresolved. The sequence derives from a woman between 18 and 30 years old in good health. Material for sequencing was PBMCs. The CDR3 sequence is CSARDTRINEKLFF. CDR3 nucleotide sequence: TGCAGTGCTAGAGATACCAGGATTAATGAAAAACTGTTTTTT.